Listed here is a single T cell receptor beta chain. This record belongs to a study of blood T cell repertoires in COVID-19. Germline V gene lookup returns CDR1 MNHEY and CDR2 SVGAGI. V shed 6 bases, J shed 6 bases, and the junction held 4 bases outside the gene matches. The CDR3 totals 12 residues. Produced via immunoSEQ multiplex PCR; TCRdb's table is partial and in-frame only. The sample holds roughly 150,000 clones; around nine tenths are singletons and the top ten take under 3%. The chain links TRBV6-5 to TRBJ2-7; TRBD1 aligns across 8 bases. The sample consisted of peripheral blood. This receptor was taken from a woman older than 75 with COVID-19, enrolled during active disease. The CDR3 region has the DNA TGTGCCAGCAGCGTAACAGGGGGCGAGCAGTACTTC. The encoded protein is CASSVTGGEQYF.